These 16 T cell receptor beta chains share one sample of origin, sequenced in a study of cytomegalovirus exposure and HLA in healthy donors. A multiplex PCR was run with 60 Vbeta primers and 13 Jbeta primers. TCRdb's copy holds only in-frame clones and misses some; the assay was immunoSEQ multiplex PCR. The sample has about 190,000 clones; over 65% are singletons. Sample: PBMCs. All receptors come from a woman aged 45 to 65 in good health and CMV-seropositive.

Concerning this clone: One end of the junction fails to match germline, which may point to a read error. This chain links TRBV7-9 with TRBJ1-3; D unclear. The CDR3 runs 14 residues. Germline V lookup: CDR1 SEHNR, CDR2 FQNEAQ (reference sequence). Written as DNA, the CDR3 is TGTTCCAGCAGCTTTACCGGGGTGGGAAACACCATATATTTT. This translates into CSSSFTGVGNTIYF.

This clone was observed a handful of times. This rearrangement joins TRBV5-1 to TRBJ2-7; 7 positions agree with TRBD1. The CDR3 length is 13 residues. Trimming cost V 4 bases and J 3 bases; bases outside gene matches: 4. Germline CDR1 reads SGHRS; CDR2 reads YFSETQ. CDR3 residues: CASSVTGSYEQYF. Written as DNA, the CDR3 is TGCGCCAGCAGCGTGACAGGGAGCTACGAGCAGTACTTC. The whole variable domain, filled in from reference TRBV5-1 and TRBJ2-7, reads KAGVTQTPRYLIKTRGQQVTLSCSPISGHRSVSWYQQTPGQGLQFLFEYFSETQRNKGNFPGRFSGRQFSNSRSEMNVSTLELGDSALYLCASSVTGSYEQYFGPGTRLTVT.

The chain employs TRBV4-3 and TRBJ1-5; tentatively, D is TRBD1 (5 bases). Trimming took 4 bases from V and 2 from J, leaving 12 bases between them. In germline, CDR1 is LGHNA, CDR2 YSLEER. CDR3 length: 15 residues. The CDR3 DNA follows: TGCGCCAGCAGCCTTCAGGGAGGAGGCAATCAGCCCCAGCATTTT. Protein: CASSLQGGGNQPQHF.

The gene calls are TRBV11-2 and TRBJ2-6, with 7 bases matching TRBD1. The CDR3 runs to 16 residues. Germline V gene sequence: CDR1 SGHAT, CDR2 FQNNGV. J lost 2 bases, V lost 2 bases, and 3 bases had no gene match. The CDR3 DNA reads TGTGCCAGCAGCTTAACAGGGGCTGCTGGGGCCAACGTCCTGACTTTC. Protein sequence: CASSLTGAAGANVLTF.

Here the CDR3 reads CASSVASGGPNEQFF. CDR3 DNA sequence: TGTGCCAGCAGCGTAGCTAGCGGGGGGCCTAATGAGCAGTTCTTC. The chain is built from TRBV9 and TRBJ2-1, with 11 positions matching TRBD2. J lost 7 bases, V lost 0 bases, and 3 bases had no gene match. The CDR3 loop spans 15 amino acids. CDR1 is SGDLS, CDR2 YYNGEE, per germline.

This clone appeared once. DNA of the CDR3: TGTGCCAGCAGCGTCGGGGATAATCAGCCCCAGCATTTT. Amino acids: CASSVGDNQPQHF. V gene TRBV9 combines with J gene TRBJ1-5; D is unresolved. The V gene lost 2 bases and the J gene lost 4 bases, with 7 bases spanning the gap. Germline loops: CDR1 SGDLS, CDR2 YYNGEE. This CDR3 is 13 amino acids long.

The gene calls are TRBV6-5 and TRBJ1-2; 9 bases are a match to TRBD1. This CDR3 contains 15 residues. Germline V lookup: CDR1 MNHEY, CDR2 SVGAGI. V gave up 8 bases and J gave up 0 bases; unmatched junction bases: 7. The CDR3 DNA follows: TGTGCCAGCGCTATGACAGGGGGGTCTAACTATGGCTACACCTTC. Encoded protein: CASAMTGGSNYGYTF.

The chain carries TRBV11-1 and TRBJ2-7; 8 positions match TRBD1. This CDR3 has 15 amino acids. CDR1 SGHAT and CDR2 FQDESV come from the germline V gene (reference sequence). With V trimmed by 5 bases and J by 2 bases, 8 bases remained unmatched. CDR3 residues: CASSQGAGAAYEQYF. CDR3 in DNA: TGTGCCAGCAGCCAGGGGGCAGGGGCGGCCTACGAGCAGTACTTC.

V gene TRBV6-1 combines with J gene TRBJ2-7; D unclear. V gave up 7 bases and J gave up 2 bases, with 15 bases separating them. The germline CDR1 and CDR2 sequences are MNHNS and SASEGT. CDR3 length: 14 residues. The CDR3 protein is CASTETSPTYEQYF. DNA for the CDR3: TGTGCCAGCACCGAGACAAGCCCTACCTACGAGCAGTACTTC.

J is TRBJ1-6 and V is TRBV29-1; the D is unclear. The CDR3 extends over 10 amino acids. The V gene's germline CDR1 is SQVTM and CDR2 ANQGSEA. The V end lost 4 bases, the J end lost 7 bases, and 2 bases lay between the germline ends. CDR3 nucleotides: TGCAGCGTTGCAAATTCACCCCTCCACTTT. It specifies CSVANSPLHF.

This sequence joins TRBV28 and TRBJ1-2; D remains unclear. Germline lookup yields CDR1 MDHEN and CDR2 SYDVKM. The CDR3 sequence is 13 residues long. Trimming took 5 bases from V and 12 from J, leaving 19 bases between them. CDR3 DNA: TGTGCCAGCAGTCTCAACCGGGAAAAGGGCCACACCTTC. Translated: CASSLNREKGHTF.

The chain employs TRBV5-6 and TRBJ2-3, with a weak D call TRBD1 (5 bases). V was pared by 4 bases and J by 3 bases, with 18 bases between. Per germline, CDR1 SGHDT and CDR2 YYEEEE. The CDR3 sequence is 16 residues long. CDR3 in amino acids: CASSIVAGMETDTQYF. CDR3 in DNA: TGTGCCAGCAGCATCGTAGCAGGGATGGAAACAGATACGCAGTATTTT.

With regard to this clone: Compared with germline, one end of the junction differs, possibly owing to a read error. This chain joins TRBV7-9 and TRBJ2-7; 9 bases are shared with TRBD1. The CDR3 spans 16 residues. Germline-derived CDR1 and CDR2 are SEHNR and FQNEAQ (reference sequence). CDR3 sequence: CSSSRGQGIDSYEQYF. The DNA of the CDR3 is TGTTCCAGCAGCCGAGGACAGGGGATCGACTCCTACGAGCAGTACTTC.

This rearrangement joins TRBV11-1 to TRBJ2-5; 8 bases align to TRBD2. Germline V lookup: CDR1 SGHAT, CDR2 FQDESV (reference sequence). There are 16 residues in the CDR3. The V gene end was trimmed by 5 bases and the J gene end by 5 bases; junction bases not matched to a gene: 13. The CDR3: CASSLPRGGEAETQYF. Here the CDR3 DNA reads TGTGCCAGCAGCCTTCCCCGGGGGGGTGAAGCTGAGACCCAGTACTTC.

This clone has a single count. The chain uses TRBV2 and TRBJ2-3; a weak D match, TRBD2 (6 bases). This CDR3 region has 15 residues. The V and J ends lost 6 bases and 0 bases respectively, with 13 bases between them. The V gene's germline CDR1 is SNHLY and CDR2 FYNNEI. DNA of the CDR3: TGTGCCAGCAGGCCTTTTGGGGGGAGCACAGATACGCAGTATTTT. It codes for CASRPFGGSTDTQYF.

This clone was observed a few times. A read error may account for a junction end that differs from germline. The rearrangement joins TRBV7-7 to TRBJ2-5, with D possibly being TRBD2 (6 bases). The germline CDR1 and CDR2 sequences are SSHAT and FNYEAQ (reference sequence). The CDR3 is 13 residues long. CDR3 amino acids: CASSFGGVETQYF. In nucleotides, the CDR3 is TGTGCTAGCAGCTTCGGGGGAGTAGAGACCCAGTACTTC.